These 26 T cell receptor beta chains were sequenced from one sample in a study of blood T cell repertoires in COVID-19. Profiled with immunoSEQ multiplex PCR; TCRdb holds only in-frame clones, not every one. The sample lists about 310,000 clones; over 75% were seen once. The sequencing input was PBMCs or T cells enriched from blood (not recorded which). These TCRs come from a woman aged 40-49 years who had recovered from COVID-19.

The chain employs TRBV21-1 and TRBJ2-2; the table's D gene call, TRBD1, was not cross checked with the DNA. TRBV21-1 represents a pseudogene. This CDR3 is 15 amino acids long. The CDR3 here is CASSTRTGENGELFF. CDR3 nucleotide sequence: TGTGCCAGCAGCACCAGGACAGGGGAAAACGGGGAGCTGTTTTTT.

The CDR3 bases are TGTGCCAGCTCACCAAGTACAGGCACTGAAGCTTTCTTT. Amino acids: CASSPSTGTEAFF. The V gene is TRBV18, the J gene TRBJ1-1; the D gene is possibly TRBD1 (5 bases). This CDR3 region has 13 residues. CDR1 and CDR2 from the germline V gene are KGHSH and LQKENI. Trimming removed 2 bases at V and 4 bases at J, with 8 bases between.

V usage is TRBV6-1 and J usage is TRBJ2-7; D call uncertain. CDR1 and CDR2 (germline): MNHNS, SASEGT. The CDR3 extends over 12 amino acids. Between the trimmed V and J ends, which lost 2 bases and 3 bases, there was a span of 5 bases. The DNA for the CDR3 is TGTGCCAGCAGTGAACTGAGCTACGAGCAGTACTTC. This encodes CASSELSYEQYF.

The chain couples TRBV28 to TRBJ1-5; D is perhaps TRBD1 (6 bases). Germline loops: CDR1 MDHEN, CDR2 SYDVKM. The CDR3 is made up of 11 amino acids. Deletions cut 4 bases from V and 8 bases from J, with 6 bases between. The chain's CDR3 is CASSWTEPQHF. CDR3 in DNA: TGTGCCAGCAGTTGGACAGAGCCCCAGCATTTT.

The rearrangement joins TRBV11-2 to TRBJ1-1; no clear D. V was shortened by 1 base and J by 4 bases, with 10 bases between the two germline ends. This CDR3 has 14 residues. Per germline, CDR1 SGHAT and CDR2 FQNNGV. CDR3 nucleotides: TGTGCCAGCAGCTTAGTGCGGGTGACCACTGAAGCTTTCTTT. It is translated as CASSLVRVTTEAFF.

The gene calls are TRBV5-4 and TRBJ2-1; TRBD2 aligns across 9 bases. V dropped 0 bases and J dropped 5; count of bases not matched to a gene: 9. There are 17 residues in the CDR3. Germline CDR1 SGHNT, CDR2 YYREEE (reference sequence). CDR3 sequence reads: CASSLAAGGRADNEQFF. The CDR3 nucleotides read TGTGCCAGCAGCTTGGCGGCGGGCGGGAGGGCCGACAATGAGCAGTTCTTC.

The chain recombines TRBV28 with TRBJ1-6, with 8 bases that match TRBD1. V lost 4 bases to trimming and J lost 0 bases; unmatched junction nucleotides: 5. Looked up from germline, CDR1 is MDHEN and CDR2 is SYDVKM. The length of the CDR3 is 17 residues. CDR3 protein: CASSSGQASSYNSPLHF. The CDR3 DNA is TGTGCCAGCAGTTCGGGACAGGCGAGCTCCTATAATTCACCCCTCCACTTT.

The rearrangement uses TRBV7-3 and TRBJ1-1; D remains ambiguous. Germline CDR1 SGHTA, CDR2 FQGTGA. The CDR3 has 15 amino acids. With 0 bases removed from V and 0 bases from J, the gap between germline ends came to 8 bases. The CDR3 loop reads CASSLTLALNTEAFF. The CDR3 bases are TGTGCCAGCAGCTTAACCTTAGCCCTGAACACTGAAGCTTTCTTT.

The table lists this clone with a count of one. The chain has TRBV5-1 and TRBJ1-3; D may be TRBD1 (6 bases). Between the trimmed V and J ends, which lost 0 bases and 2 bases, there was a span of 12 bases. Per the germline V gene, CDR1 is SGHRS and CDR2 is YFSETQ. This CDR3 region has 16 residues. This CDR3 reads CASSLASQGTGNTIYF. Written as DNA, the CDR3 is TGCGCCAGCAGCTTGGCCTCACAGGGCACTGGAAACACCATATATTTT.

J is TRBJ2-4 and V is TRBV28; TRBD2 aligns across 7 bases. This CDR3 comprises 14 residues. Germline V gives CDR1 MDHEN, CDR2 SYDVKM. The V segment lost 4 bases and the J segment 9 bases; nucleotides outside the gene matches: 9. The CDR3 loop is CASSSLRLATIQYF. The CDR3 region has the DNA TGTGCCAGCAGTTCTTTGCGACTAGCTACCATTCAGTACTTC.

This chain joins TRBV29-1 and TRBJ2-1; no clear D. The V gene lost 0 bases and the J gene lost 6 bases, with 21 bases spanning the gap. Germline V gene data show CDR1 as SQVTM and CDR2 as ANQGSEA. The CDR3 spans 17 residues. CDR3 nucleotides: TGCAGCGTTGAAGATCGGCGGTTCCAGCTTATGTTCAATGAGCAGTTCTTC. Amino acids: CSVEDRRFQLMFNEQFF.

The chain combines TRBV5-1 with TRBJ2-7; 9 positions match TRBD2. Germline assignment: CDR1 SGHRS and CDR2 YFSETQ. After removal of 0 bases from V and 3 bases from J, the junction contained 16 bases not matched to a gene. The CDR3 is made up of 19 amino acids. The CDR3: CASSLAGWPLAGLDYEQYF. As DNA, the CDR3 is TGCGCCAGCAGCTTGGCCGGGTGGCCGCTAGCGGGGTTAGACTACGAGCAGTACTTC. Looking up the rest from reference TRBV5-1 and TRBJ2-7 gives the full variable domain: KAGVTQTPRYLIKTRGQQVTLSCSPISGHRSVSWYQQTPGQGLQFLFEYFSETQRNKGNFPGRFSGRQFSNSRSEMNVSTLELGDSALYLCASSLAGWPLAGLDYEQYFGPGTRLTVT.

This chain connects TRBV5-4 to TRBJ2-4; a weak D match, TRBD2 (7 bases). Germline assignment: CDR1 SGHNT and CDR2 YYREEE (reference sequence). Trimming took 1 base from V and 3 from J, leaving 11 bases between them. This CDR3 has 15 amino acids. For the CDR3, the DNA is TGTGCCAGCAGCTTGAGGGGGGGCCTCAAAAACATTCAGTACTTC. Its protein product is CASSLRGGLKNIQYF.

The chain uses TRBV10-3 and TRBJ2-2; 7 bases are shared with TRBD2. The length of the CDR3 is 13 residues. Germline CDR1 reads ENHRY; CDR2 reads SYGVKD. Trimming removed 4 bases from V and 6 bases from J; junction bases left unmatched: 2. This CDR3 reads CAISVAGAGELFF. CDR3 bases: TGTGCCATCAGTGTAGCGGGCGCCGGGGAGCTGTTTTTT.

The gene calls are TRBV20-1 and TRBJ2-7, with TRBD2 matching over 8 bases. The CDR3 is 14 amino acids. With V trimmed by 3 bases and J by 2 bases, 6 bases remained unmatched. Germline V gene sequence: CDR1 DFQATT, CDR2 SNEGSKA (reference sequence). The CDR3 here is CSASQRGIPYEQYF. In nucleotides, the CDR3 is TGCAGTGCTAGTCAGCGGGGGATTCCCTACGAGCAGTACTTC.

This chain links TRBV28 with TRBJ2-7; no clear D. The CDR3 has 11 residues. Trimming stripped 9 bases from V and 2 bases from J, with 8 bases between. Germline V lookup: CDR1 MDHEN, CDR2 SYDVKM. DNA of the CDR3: TGTGCCAGTATCTCCGCCTACGAGCAGTACTTC. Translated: CASISAYEQYF.

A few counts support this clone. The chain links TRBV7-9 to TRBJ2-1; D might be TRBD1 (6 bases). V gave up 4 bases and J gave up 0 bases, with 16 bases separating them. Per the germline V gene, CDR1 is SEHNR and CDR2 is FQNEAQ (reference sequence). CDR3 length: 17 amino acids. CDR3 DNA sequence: TGTGCCAGCAGCTACCCCCGGGACAAGCTCTCCTACAATGAGCAGTTCTTC. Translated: CASSYPRDKLSYNEQFF.

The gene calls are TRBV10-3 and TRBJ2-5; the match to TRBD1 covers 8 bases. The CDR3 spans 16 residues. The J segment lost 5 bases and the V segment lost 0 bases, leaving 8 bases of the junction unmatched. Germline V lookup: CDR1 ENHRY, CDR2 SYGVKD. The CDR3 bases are TGTGCCATCAGTGAGTCTGGGCAGGGGGCACTGGAGACCCAGTACTTC. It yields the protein CAISESGQGALETQYF.

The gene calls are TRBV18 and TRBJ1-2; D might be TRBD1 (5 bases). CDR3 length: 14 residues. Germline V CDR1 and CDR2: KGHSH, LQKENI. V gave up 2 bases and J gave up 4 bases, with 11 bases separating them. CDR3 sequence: CASSPSQESYGYTF. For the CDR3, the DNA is TGTGCCAGCTCACCATCACAGGAAAGCTATGGCTACACCTTC.

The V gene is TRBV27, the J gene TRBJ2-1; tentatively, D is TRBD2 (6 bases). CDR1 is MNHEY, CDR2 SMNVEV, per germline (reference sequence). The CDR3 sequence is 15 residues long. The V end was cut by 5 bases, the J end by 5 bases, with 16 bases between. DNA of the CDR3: TGTGCCAGCAGTCCCCCTCCTCTAGCGCACAATGAGCAGTTCTTC. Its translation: CASSPPPLAHNEQFF.

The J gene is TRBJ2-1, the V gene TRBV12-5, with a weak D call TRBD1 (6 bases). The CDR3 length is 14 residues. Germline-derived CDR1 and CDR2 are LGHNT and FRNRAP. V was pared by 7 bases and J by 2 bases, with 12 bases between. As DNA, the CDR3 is TGTGCTAGTGTCCGGGACACCGCCTACAATGAGCAGTTCTTC. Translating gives CASVRDTAYNEQFF. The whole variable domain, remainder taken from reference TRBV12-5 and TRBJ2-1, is DARVTQTPRHKVTEMGQEVTMRCQPILGHNTVFWYRQTMMQGLELLAYFRNRAPLDDSGMPKDRFSAEMPDATLATLKIQPSEPRDSAVYFCASVRDTAYNEQFFGPGTRLTVL.

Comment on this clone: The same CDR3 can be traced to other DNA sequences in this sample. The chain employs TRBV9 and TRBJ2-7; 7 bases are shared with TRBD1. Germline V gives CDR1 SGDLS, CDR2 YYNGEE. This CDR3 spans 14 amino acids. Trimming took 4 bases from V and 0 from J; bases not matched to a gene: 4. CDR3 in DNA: TGTGCCAGCAGCCCGGGGACAGCCTCCTACGAGCAGTACTTC. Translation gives CASSPGTASYEQYF.

Here the CDR3 DNA reads TGTGCCAGCAGTTCGGACAGGCCCAGATCACCCCTCCACTTT. Amino acid sequence: CASSSDRPRSPLHF. V and J are TRBV6-2 or TRBV6-3 and TRBJ1-6, with 7 nucleotides matching TRBD1. V dropped 4 bases and J dropped 10; count of bases not matched to a gene: 7. The CDR3 has 14 amino acids. Germline values: CDR1 MNHEY, CDR2 SVGEGT.

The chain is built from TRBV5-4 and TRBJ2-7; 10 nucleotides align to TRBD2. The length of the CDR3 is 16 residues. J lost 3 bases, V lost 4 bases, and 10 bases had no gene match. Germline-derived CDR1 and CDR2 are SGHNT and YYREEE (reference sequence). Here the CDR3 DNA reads TGTGCCAGCAGCGAATCGGGTCTAGCGGGGGTCTACGAGCAGTACTTC. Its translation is CASSESGLAGVYEQYF.

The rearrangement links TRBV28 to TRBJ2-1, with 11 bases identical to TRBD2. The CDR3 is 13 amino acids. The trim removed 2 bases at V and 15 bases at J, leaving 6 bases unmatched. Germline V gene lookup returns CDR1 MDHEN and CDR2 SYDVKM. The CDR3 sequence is CASSLLAGGRRFF. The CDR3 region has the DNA TGTGCCAGCAGTTTACTAGCGGGAGGACGTCGGTTCTTC.

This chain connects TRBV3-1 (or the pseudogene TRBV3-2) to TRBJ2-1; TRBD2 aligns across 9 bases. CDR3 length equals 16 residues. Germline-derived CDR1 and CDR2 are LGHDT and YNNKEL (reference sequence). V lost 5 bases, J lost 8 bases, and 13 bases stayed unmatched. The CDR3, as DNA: TGTGCCAGCAGCTATCTAGCGGGGAGCGGATCTGATGAGCAGTTCTTC. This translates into CASSYLAGSGSDEQFF.